One sample yielded the 22 T cell receptor beta chains listed below, sequenced in a study of shared clonotypes between healthy human individuals. TCRdb's table, derived via immunoSEQ multiplex PCR, lists solely in-frame clones and lacks some. There are around 2,100,000 clones in the sample; 85% to 95% occur only once, and approximately 1% lies in the top ten. Naive CD8 cells were CD45RO-negative, positively selected for CCR7, excluding terminally differentiated effector memory CD45RA+ cells. Material: naive CD8+ T cells sorted from blood. These receptors all stem from a man aged 18 to 29 in good health.

The chain combines TRBV13 with TRBJ2-5; D gene uncertain. V was cut by 3 bases and J by 0 bases, with 8 bases left in between. CDR1 and CDR2 (germline): PRHDT, FYEKMQ (reference sequence). The CDR3 is 14 residues long. The CDR3 reads CASSLRQYQETQYF. DNA of the CDR3: TGTGCCAGCAGCTTGCGGCAGTACCAAGAGACCCAGTACTTC.

The rearrangement joins TRBV11-2 to TRBJ2-7; D may be TRBD1 (6 bases). The germline V gene encodes CDR1 SGHAT and CDR2 FQNNGV. This CDR3 region has 13 residues. Trimming stripped 5 bases from V and 5 bases from J, with 13 bases between. The CDR3 nucleotides are TGTGCCAGCAGCCCTACAGGGCGCAACGAGCAGTACTTC. As protein: CASSPTGRNEQYF.

The chain links TRBV2 to TRBJ1-1, with a weak D call TRBD1 (5 bases). Per germline, CDR1 SNHLY and CDR2 FYNNEI. The CDR3 has 11 amino acids. V gave up 4 bases and J gave up 11 bases, with 11 bases separating them. The CDR3 is CASSAGLDAFF. The CDR3 DNA follows: TGTGCCAGCAGTGCAGGGCTAGACGCTTTCTTT.

About this clone: Other nucleotide sequences in the sample specify the same CDR3. The rearrangement joins TRBV13 to TRBJ2-7; 10 bases agree with TRBD1. The CDR3 is 15 residues long. Germline CDR1 and CDR2: PRHDT and FYEKMQ (reference sequence). Trimming at V came to 0 bases and at J to 2 bases, leaving 1 base not matched to a gene. The CDR3 sequence: CASSLGDRGTYEQYF. The CDR3 DNA is TGTGCCAGCAGCTTAGGGGACAGGGGGACCTACGAGCAGTACTTC.

V usage is TRBV30 and J usage is TRBJ2-1; D might be TRBD1 (6 bases). The germline V and J ends were trimmed by 1 base and 6 bases, with 7 bases remaining between them. Germline-derived CDR1 and CDR2 are GTSNPN and SVGIG (reference sequence). The CDR3 is 12 residues long. CDR3: CAWSGQANEQFF. Written as DNA, the CDR3 is TGTGCCTGGAGTGGACAGGCCAATGAGCAGTTCTTC.

V gene TRBV4-3 combines with J gene TRBJ2-2; no definite D call. The V and J ends lost 4 bases and 6 bases respectively, with 12 bases between them. Germline CDR1 LGHNA, CDR2 YSLEER. The CDR3 runs to 14 residues. The CDR3 loop reads CASSPGSGPGELFF. DNA of the CDR3: TGCGCCAGCAGCCCAGGTTCCGGGCCCGGGGAGCTGTTTTTT.

V and J are TRBV27 and TRBJ2-3; 7 nucleotides match TRBD2. CDR3 length equals 15 residues. V lost 6 bases to trimming and J lost 0 bases; unmatched junction nucleotides: 6. The germline V gene has CDR1 MNHEY and CDR2 SMNVEV (reference sequence). CDR3 protein: CASRTGTTSTDTQYF. CDR3 sequence (DNA): TGTGCCAGCAGGACCGGGACTACTAGCACAGATACGCAGTATTTT.

The rearrangement joins TRBV30 to TRBJ1-4; TRBD1 is a possible D gene (6 bases). Germline loops: CDR1 GTSNPN, CDR2 SVGIG (reference sequence). Between the trimmed V and J ends, which lost 2 bases and 5 bases, there was a span of 15 bases. The CDR3 spans 15 residues. CDR3 protein: CAWSIWGGPNEKLFF. CDR3 in DNA: TGTGCCTGGAGTATATGGGGGGGCCCCAATGAAAAACTGTTTTTT.

This clone appeared a single time. The rearrangement links TRBV30 to TRBJ2-3; maybe TRBD1 (5 bases). Germline-derived CDR1 and CDR2 are GTSNPN and SVGIG (reference sequence). The CDR3 extends over 14 amino acids. The V and J ends lost 5 bases and 3 bases respectively, with 15 bases between them. CDR3: CAWERTMGTDTQYF. In DNA, the CDR3 is TGTGCCTGGGAACGGACAATGGGGACAGATACGCAGTATTTT.

The chain combines TRBV19 with TRBJ2-1; tentatively, D is TRBD2 (7 bases). V lost 7 bases and J 0 bases, leaving 10 bases between the germline ends. From germline, CDR1 is LNHDA and CDR2 SQIVND (reference sequence). The CDR3 has 14 residues. CDR3 sequence reads: CASTGEGSYNEQFF. CDR3 in DNA: TGTGCCAGTACAGGGGAGGGCTCCTACAATGAGCAGTTCTTC.

The rearrangement links TRBV7-9 to TRBJ2-5, with D maybe TRBD2 (6 bases). Germline V gene lookup returns CDR1 SEHNR and CDR2 FQNEAQ (reference sequence). Trimming took off 1 base at V and 12 bases at J, with 12 bases between the two ends. The CDR3 length is 12 residues. In DNA form, the CDR3 reads TGTGCCAGCAGCTTAGAATGGACGGGGGAGTACTTC. Translated: CASSLEWTGEYF.

J is TRBJ2-7 and V is TRBV4-1; no clear D. This CDR3 has 16 amino acids. Germline V lookup: CDR1 MGHRA, CDR2 YSYEKL. V lost 2 bases and J 3 bases, leaving 17 bases between the germline ends. CDR3 protein: CASSQINDPAIYEQYF. The DNA for the CDR3 is TGCGCCAGCAGCCAAATTAATGACCCCGCGATCTACGAGCAGTACTTC.

The chain carries TRBV6-5 and TRBJ2-5, with no clear D. The CDR3 runs to 13 residues. Trimming shortened V by 7 bases and J by 3 bases, and 12 bases separated the two germline ends. Germline loops: CDR1 MNHEY, CDR2 SVGAGI. CDR3 amino acids: CASNGSPKETQYF. As DNA, the CDR3 is TGTGCCAGCAATGGGTCGCCTAAAGAGACCCAGTACTTC.

J is TRBJ2-5 and V is TRBV7-2; 11 nucleotides match TRBD2. The CDR3 length is 15 residues. Germline CDR1 is SGHTA and CDR2 is FQGNSA. The V gene end was trimmed by 5 bases and the J gene end by 4 bases; junction bases not matched to a gene: 6. The CDR3 DNA reads as TGTGCCAGCAGCCAAGGGACTAGCGGTGGAGAGACCCAGTACTTC. Its translation: CASSQGTSGGETQYF.

The chain has TRBV6-1 and TRBJ2-5; D is ambiguous. Trimming removed 2 bases at V and 5 bases at J, with 12 bases between. The CDR3 contains 14 residues. Germline lookup yields CDR1 MNHNS and CDR2 SASEGT. The CDR3 bases are TGTGCCAGCAGTGAATTGCTGCCGAGGGAGACCCAGTACTTC. Translated, it gives CASSELLPRETQYF.

V and J are TRBV9 and TRBJ2-3; D gene unclear. Germline V gene sequence: CDR1 SGDLS, CDR2 YYNGEE. V was pared by 0 bases and J by 6 bases, with 8 bases between. This CDR3 region has 13 residues. The CDR3 loop is CASSVGLFDTQYF. Written as DNA, the CDR3 is TGTGCCAGCAGCGTAGGGCTATTCGATACGCAGTATTTT.

J is TRBJ2-5 and V is TRBV5-4, with D possibly being TRBD2 (6 bases). This CDR3 is built from 14 residues. Trimming cost V 5 bases and J 3 bases, with 14 bases left between them. Germline-derived CDR1 and CDR2 are SGHNT and YYREEE (reference sequence). The CDR3, as DNA: TGTGCCAGCAGTTCTGAGGCGGGAAAAGAGACCCAGTACTTC. Translation: CASSSEAGKETQYF.

The V call is TRBV19, the J call TRBJ2-7, with TRBD2 identical over 7 bases. This CDR3 spans 14 amino acids. Germline CDR1 reads LNHDA; CDR2 reads SQIVND (reference sequence). V was clipped by 0 bases and J by 3 bases; unmatched bases: 2. CDR3 coding DNA: TGTGCCAGTAGTATAGATGGGGACTACTACGAGCAGTACTTC. Protein sequence: CASSIDGDYYEQYF.

The chain combines TRBV29-1 with TRBJ2-3; either TRBD1 or TRBD2 may supply D (6 bases each). Trimming took off 4 bases at V and 3 bases at J, with 14 bases between the two ends. The CDR3 consists of 14 residues. The V gene's germline CDR1 is SQVTM and CDR2 ANQGSEA. The CDR3 nucleotides read TGCAGCGTTGTGCTCTGGGGGGCAACAGATACGCAGTATTTT. Its translation is CSVVLWGATDTQYF.

This sequence joins TRBV5-4 and TRBJ2-7, with TRBD2 matching 10 bases. V lost 3 bases and J lost 3; bases outside the gene matches: 3. The germline V gene encodes CDR1 SGHNT and CDR2 YYREEE (reference sequence). The CDR3 is 14 residues long. The CDR3 bases are TGTGCCAGCAGCTGGGCTAGCGGGGGCTACGAGCAGTACTTC. Amino acids: CASSWASGGYEQYF. Looking up the rest from reference TRBV5-4 and TRBJ2-7 gives the full variable domain: ETGVTQSPTHLIKTRGQQVTLRCSSQSGHNTVSWYQQALGQGPQFIFQYYREEENGRGNFPPRFSGLQFPNYSSELNVNALELDDSALYLCASSWASGGYEQYFGPGTRLTVT.

This chain uses TRBV12-5 with TRBJ1-1; the D is unclear. V was shortened by 7 bases and J by 2 bases, with 8 bases between the two germline ends. The CDR3 is made up of 12 amino acids. The germline CDR1 and CDR2 sequences are LGHNT and FRNRAP. The CDR3 protein is CASAWGNTEAFF. CDR3 sequence (DNA): TGTGCTAGTGCCTGGGGAAACACTGAAGCTTTCTTT.

This clone was seen once. V usage is TRBV27 and J usage is TRBJ1-1; 7 positions match TRBD1. The CDR3 consists of 11 residues. Looked up from germline, CDR1 is MNHEY and CDR2 is SMNVEV (reference sequence). Trimming cost V 6 bases and J 10 bases; bases outside gene matches: 5. In nucleotides, the CDR3 is TGTGCCAGCAGGAGTACAGGGGTAGCTTTCTTT. Amino acid sequence: CASRSTGVAFF.